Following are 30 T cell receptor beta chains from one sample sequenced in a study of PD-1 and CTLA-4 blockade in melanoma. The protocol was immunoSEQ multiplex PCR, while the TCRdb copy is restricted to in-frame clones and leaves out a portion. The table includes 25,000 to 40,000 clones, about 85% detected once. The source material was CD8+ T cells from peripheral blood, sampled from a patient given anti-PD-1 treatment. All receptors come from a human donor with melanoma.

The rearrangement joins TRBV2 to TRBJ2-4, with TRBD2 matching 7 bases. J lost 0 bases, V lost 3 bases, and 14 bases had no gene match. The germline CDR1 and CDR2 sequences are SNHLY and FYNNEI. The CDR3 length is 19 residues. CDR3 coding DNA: TGTGCCAGCAGTGAGGGGGGGTTCAGGATGGACTTAGCCAAAAACATTCAGTACTTC. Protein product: CASSEGGFRMDLAKNIQYF.

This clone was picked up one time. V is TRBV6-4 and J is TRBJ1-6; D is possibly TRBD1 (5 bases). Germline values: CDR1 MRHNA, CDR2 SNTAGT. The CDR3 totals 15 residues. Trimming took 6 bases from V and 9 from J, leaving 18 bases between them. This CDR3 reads CASSLNVRGSSPLHF. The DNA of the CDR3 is TGTGCCAGCAGCTTAAATGTAAGGGGTAGTTCACCCCTCCACTTT.

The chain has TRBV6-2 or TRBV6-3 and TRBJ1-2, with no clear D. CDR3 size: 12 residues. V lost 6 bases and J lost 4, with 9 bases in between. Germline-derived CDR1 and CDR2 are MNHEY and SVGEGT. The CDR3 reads CASSPGFYGYTF. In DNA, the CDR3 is TGTGCCAGCAGCCCGGGGTTCTATGGCTACACCTTC.

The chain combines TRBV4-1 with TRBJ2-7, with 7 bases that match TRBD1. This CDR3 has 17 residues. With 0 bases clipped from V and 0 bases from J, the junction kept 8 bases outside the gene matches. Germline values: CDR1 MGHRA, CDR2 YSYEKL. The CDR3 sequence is CASSQDLATGSSYEQYF. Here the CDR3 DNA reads TGCGCCAGCAGCCAAGACCTGGCGACAGGGAGCTCCTACGAGCAGTACTTC.

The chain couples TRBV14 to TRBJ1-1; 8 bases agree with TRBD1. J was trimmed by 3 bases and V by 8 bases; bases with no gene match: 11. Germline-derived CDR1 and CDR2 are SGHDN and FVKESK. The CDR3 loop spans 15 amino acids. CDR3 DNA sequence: TGTGCCAGCGGCGCCCAGGGGGCCAGTTACACTGAAGCTTTCTTT. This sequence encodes CASGAQGASYTEAFF.

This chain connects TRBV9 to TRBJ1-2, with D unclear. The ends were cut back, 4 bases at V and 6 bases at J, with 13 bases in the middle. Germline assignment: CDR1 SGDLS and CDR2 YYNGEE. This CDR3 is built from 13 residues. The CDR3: CASSPTAGDGYTF. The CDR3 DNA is TGTGCCAGCAGCCCCACGGCCGGAGATGGCTACACCTTC.

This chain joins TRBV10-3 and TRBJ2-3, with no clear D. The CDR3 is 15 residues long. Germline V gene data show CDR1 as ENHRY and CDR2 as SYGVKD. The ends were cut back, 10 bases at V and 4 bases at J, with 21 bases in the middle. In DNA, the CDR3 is TGTGCCACGTTCACCGACCATGACGGCGCAGATACGCAGTATTTT. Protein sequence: CATFTDHDGADTQYF.

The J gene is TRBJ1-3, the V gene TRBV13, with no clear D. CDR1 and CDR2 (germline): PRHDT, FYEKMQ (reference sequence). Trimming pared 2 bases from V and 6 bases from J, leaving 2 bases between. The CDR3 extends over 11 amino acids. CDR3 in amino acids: CASSLLNTIYF. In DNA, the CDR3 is TGTGCCAGCAGCTTATTAAACACCATATATTTT.

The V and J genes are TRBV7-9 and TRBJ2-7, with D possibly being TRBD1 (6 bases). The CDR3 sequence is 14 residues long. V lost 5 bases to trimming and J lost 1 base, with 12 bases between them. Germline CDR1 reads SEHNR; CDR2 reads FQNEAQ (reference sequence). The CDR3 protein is CASSPTTGSYEQYF. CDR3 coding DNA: TGTGCCAGCAGCCCAACGACAGGTTCCTACGAGCAGTACTTC. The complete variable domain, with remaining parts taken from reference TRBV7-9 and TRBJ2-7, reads DTGVSQNPRHKITKRGQNVTFRCDPISEHNRLYWYRQTLGQGPEFLTYFQNEAQLEKSRLLSDRFSAERPKGSFSTLEIQRTEQGDSAMYLCASSPTTGSYEQYFGPGTRLTVT.

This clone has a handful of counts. The CDR3 DNA is TGTGCCAGCTCTATAGCCGCCGCGGGTGAAAAACTGTTTTTT. This sequence encodes CASSIAAAGEKLFF. The chain joins TRBV18 to TRBJ1-4; D is unclear. Trimming shortened V by 6 bases and J by 7 bases, and 15 bases separated the two germline ends. This CDR3 comprises 14 residues. Germline assignment: CDR1 KGHSH and CDR2 LQKENI.

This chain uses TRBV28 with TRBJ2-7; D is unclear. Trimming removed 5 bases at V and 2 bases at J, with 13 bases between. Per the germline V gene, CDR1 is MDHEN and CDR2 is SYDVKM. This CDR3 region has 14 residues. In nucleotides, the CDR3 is TGTGCCAGCAGTCGCCGGCTCGAGACCTACGAGCAGTACTTC. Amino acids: CASSRRLETYEQYF.

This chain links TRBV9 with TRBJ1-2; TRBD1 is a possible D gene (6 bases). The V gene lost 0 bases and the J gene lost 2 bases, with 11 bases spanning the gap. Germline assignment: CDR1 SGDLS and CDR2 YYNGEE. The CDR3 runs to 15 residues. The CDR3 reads CASSVAPGANYGYTF. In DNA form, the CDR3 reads TGTGCCAGCAGCGTAGCCCCAGGGGCAAACTATGGCTACACCTTC.

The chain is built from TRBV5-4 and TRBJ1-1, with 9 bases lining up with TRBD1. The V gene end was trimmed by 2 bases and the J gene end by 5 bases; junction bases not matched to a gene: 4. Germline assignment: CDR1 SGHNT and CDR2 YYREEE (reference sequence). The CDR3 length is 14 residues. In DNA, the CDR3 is TGTGCCAGCAGCTTACCGACAGGGGGAACTGAAGCTTTCTTT. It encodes CASSLPTGGTEAFF.

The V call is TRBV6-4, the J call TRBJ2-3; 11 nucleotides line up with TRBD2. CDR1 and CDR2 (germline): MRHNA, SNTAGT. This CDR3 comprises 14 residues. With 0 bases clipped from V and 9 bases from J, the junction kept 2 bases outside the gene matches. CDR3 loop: CASSDSSGGATQYF. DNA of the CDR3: TGTGCCAGCAGTGACTCTAGCGGGGGGGCCACGCAGTATTTT.

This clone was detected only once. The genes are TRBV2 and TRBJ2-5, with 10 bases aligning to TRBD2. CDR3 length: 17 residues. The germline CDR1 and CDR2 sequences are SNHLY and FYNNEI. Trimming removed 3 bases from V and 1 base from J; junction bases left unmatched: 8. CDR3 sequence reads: CASSERLAGAFQETQYF. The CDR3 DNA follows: TGTGCCAGCAGTGAGCGGCTAGCGGGGGCTTTCCAAGAGACCCAGTACTTC.

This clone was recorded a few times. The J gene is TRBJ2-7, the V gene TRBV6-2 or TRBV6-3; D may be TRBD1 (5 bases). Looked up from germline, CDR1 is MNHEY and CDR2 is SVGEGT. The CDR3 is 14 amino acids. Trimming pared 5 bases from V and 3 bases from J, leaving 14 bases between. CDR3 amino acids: CASSPRQFDYEQYF. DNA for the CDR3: TGTGCCAGCAGTCCCAGACAGTTCGACTACGAGCAGTACTTC.

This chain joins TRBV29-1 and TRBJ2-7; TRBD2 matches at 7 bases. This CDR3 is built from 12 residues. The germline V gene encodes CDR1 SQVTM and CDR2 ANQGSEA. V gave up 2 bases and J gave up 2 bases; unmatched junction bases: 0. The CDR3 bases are TGCAGCGTTGAAAGCGGGGCCTACGAGCAGTACTTC. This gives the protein CSVESGAYEQYF.

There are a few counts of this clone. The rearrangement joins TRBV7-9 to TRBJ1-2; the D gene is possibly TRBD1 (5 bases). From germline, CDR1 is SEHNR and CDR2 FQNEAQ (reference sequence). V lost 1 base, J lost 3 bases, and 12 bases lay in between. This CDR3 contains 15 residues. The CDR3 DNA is TGTGCCAGCAGCTTAGAGCAGGGACCGGACTATGGCTACACCTTC. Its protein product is CASSLEQGPDYGYTF.

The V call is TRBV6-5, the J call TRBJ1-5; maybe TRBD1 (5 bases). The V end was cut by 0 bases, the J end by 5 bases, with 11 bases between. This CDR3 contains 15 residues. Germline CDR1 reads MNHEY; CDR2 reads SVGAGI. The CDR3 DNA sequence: TGTGCCAGCAGTTACTCGTCAGGGTTCGATCAGCCCCAGCATTTT. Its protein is CASSYSSGFDQPQHF.

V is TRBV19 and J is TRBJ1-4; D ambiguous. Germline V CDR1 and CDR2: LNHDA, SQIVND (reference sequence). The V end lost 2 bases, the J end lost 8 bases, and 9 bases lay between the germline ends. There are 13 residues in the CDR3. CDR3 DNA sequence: TGTGCCAGTAGTATAAGGTTCGGCGAAAAACTGTTTTTT. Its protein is CASSIRFGEKLFF.

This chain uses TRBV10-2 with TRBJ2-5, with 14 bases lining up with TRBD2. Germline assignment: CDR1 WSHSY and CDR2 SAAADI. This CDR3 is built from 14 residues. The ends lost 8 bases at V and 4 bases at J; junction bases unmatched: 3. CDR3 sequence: CASSGTSGGETQYF. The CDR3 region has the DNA TGCGCCAGCTCTGGGACTAGCGGGGGAGAGACCCAGTACTTC.

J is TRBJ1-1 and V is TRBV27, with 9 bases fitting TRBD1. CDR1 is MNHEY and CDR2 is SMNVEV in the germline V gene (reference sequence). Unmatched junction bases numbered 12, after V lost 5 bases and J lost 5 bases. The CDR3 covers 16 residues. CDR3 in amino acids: CASSPLWDRAETEAFF. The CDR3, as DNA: TGTGCCAGCAGTCCCCTTTGGGACAGGGCCGAAACTGAAGCTTTCTTT.

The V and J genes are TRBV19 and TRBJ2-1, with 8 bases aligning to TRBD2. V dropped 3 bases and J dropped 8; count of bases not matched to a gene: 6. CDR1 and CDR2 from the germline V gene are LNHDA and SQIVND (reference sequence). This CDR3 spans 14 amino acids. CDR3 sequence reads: CASSIIAGSDEQFF. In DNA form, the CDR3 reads TGTGCCAGTAGTATCATAGCGGGGTCGGATGAGCAGTTCTTC.

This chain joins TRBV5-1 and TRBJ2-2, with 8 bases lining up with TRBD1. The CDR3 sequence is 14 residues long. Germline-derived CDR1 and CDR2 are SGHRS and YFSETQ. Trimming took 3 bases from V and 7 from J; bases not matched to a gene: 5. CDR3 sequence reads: CASSSGQGHGELFF. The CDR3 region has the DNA TGCGCCAGCAGCTCCGGACAGGGTCACGGGGAGCTGTTTTTT.

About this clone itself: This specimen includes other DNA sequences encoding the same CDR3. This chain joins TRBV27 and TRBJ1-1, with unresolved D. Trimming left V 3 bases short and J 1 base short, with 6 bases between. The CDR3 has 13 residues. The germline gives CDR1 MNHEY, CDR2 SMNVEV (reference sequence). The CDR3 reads CASSLGPNTEAFF. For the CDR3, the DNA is TGTGCCAGCAGTTTGGGTCCGAACACTGAAGCTTTCTTT.

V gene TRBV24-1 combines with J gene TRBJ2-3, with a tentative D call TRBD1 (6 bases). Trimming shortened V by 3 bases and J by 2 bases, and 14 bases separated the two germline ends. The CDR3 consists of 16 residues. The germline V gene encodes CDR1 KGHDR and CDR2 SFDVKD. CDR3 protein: CATSDVAGEITDTQYF. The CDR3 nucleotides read TGTGCCACCAGTGATGTGGCAGGGGAGATCACAGATACGCAGTATTTT.

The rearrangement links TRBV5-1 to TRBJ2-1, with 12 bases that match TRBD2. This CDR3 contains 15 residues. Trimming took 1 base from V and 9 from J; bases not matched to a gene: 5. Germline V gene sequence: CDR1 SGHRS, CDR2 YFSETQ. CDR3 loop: CASSLTSGGSGEQFF. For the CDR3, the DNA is TGCGCCAGCAGCTTGACTAGCGGGGGGAGTGGTGAGCAGTTCTTC.

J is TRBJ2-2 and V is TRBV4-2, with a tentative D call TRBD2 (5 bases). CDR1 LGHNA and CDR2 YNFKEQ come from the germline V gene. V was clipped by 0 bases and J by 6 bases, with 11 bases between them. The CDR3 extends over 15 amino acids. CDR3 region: CASSQEASSAGELFF. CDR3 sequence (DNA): TGTGCCAGCAGCCAAGAGGCTAGCTCGGCCGGGGAGCTGTTTTTT.

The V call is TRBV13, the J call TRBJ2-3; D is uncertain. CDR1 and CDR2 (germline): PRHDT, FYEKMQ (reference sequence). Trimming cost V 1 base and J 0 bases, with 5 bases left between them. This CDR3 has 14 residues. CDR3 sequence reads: CASSLEGSTDTQYF. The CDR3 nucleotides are TGTGCCAGCAGCTTAGAAGGCAGCACAGATACGCAGTATTTT.

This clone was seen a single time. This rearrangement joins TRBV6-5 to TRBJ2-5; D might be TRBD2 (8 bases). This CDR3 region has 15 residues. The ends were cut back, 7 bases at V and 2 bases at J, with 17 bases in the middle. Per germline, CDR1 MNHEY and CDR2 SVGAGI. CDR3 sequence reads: CASTQGGLEQETQYF. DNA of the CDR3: TGTGCCAGCACTCAGGGGGGACTAGAGCAAGAGACCCAGTACTTC.